This TCR beta chain was profiled in a study of blood T cell repertoires in COVID-19. About the study: Acute and convalescent COVID-19 samples came from the United States, Italy and Spain.

Living in about two dozen US areas, the participants were between roughly 18 and 95 years of age. Per the original data handling: Reference gene primer amplification gave nucleated cell count estimates. TCRdb keeps only in-frame clones here, not all; method: immunoSEQ multiplex PCR. The D gene and trimming were derived from the DNA, and the V and J assignments and clone size from that table. Of about 180,000 clones listed, 75% to 90% are singletons. The specimen was PBMCs or T cells enriched from blood (not recorded which). The sequence derives from a woman in her thirties or forties with acute COVID-19.

The CDR3 reads CASPPFILADSYEQYF. The CDR3 nucleotides are TGTGCCAGCCCTCCGTTCATCCTAGCGGACTCCTACGAGCAGTACTTC. The rearrangement uses TRBV18 and TRBJ2-7; 7 nucleotides line up with TRBD2. Germline trimming cut 8 bases from V and 0 bases from J; bases unmatched to any gene: 13. Germline loops: CDR1 KGHSH, CDR2 LQKENI. The CDR3 runs to 16 residues.